This T cell receptor beta chain was found in a study of graft-versus-host responses after intestinal transplantation. Whole-study context: Induction using anti-thymocyte globulin, followed by tacrolimus and steroids for roughly 3 years, was given to all recipients.

Study findings and constraints: GvH clones appeared in recipient marrow, some first in ileum or blood. Peak circulating GvH clone levels were associated with early post-transplant HvG declines. Allografts of one patient group, those with graft-donor T cell macrochimerism, had high graft-versus-host to host-versus-graft clonal ratios.

Trimming cost V 2 bases and J 3 bases, with 14 bases left between them. Germline V gene lookup returns CDR1 MNHNS and CDR2 SASEGT. The CDR3 totals 15 residues. Some clones are missing from TCRdb's copy, which holds only in-frame ones; the method was immunoSEQ multiplex PCR. The sample shows 70,000 to 100,000 clones, roughly 89% of them seen only once. As to this clone: The antigen is not known.

V usage is TRBV6-1 and J usage is TRBJ2-7, with D hard to call. The sequencing here drew on unstimulated CD4+ T cells sorted from spleen or lymph node cells, taken before intestinal transplant. The receptor was isolated from a human donor who received an intestinal transplant. The CDR3 here is CASSEMWRLHYEQYF. The CDR3 coding sequence is TGTGCCAGCAGTGAAATGTGGCGGCTCCACTACGAGCAGTACTTC.